This T cell receptor (beta chain) appears in the sequencing data of a study of Graves' ophthalmopathy and Graves' hyperthyroidism. Study-wide results and caveats: Blood was where most expanded thyroid clonotypes above 0.001 frequency also turned up.

This CDR3 region has 15 residues. Looked up from germline, CDR1 is SNHLY and CDR2 is FYNNEI. With 5 bases clipped from V and 3 bases from J, the junction kept 6 bases outside the gene matches. On this clonotype itself: Its antigen is currently unknown.

The authors enrolled newly diagnosed hyperthyroidism patients aged 18 to 65 with under 2 months' duration. Diagnosis was based on clinical symptoms, serum thyroxine, TRAb, thyroid ultrasound and orbital computed tomography. The TCR beta CDR3 regions underwent amplification from RNA transcripts. Following a first-round RT-PCR that used HTBI primers, a second-round multiplex PCR was carried out. TCRdb recomputed calls from the multiplex PCR reads with MiXCR, one row per CDR3 protein. The sample has roughly 1.1 million distinct CDR3 sequences, roughly 35% seen once. The chain links TRBV2 to TRBJ1-2, with 10 bases aligning to TRBD1. This TCR was sampled from an adult man with Graves' hyperthyroidism. Sequencing was carried out using peripheral blood or thyroid tissue (not recorded which). DNA for the CDR3: TGTGCCAGCAGTCAGACCGGGACAGGGGACTATGGCTACACCTTC. It yields the protein CASSQTGTGDYGYTF.